This T cell receptor beta chain was retrieved from a study of T cell responses to AZD1222 COVID-19 vaccine. Findings and limits, study-wide: AZD1222 recipients seropositive at baseline numbered only five to seven. Spike-specific TCR repertoires showed rising breadth and depth after two AZD1222 doses. Donors in the cohort were predominantly white British and more often female, and clonal diversity was possibly underestimated.

Produced via immunoSEQ multiplex PCR; TCRdb's table is partial and in-frame only. The data show 140,000 to 150,000 clones, with under 95% seen just once and 4% to 6% held by the top ten. The CDR3 loop spans 16 amino acids. Germline loops: CDR1 SGDLS, CDR2 YYNGEE. The V and J ends lost 1 base and 5 bases respectively, with 17 bases between them. Points on this clone: Its antigen remains unidentified.

The TCR sequence derives from an adult in good health. The chain couples TRBV9 to TRBJ2-3; possible D gene TRBD2, 6 bases. This specimen was peripheral blood, taken on day 0 of AZD1222 vaccination. The CDR3 DNA is TGTGCCAGCAGCGTACACGGGGGAGGAAATGTAGATACGCAGTATTTT. It specifies CASSVHGGGNVDTQYF.